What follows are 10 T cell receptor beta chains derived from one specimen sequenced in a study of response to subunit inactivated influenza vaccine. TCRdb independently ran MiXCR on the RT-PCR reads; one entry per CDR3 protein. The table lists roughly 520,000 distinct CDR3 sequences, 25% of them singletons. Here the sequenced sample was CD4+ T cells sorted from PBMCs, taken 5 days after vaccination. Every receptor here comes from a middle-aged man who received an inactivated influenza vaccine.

The CDR3 is CASRVTADRNQPQHF. CDR3 nucleotide sequence: TGTGCCAGCAGAGTGACCGCGGATAGGAATCAGCCCCAGCATTTT. This sequence joins TRBV12-3 or TRBV12-4 and TRBJ1-5; D call uncertain. CDR3 size: 15 residues. Trimming took 6 bases from V and 4 from J, leaving 16 bases between them.

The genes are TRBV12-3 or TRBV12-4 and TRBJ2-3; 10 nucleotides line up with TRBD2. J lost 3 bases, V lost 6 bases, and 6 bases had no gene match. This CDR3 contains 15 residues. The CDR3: CASRHPGLATDTQYF. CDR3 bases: TGTGCCAGCAGACACCCGGGACTAGCGACAGATACGCAGTATTTT.

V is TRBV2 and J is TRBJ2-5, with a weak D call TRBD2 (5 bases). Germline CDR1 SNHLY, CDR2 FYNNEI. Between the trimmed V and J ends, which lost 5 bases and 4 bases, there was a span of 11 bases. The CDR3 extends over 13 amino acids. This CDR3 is CASSSLGGETQYF. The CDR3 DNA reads TGTGCCAGCAGTTCCCTAGGAGGAGAGACCCAGTACTTC.

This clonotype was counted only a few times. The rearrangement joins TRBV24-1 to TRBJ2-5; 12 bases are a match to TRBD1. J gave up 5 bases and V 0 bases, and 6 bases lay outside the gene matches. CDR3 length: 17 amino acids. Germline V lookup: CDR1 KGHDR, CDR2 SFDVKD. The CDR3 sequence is CATSDLPGQGAEETQYF. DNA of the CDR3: TGTGCCACCAGTGATTTGCCGGGACAGGGGGCGGAGGAGACCCAGTACTTC.

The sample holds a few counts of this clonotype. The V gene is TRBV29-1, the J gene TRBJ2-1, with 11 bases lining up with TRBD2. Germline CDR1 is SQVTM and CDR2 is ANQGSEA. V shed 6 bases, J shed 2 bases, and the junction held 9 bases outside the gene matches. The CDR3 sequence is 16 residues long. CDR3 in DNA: TGCAGCGTCAACCCCGGGACTAGCGGAGCCTACAATGAGCAGTTCTTC. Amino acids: CSVNPGTSGAYNEQFF.

The CDR3 is CSLAARFDYEQYF. DNA of the CDR3: TGCAGTCTCGCCGCGCGCTTTGACTACGAGCAGTACTTC. The V gene is TRBV20-1, the J gene TRBJ2-7; no clear D. Per germline, CDR1 DFQATT and CDR2 SNEGSKA (reference sequence). The CDR3 sequence is 13 residues long. V lost 8 bases, J lost 3 bases, and 17 bases lay in between.

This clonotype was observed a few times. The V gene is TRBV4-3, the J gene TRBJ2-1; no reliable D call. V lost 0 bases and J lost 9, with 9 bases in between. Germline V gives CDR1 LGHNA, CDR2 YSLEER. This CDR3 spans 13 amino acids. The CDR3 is CASSQEDGGEQFF. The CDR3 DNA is TGCGCCAGCAGCCAAGAAGATGGTGGTGAGCAGTTCTTC.

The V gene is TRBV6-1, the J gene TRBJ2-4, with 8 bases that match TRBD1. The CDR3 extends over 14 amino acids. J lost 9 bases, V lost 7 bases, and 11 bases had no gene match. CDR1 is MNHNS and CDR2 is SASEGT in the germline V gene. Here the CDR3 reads CASTKSGQGGIQYF. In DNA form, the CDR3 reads TGTGCCAGCACCAAATCCGGACAGGGAGGCATTCAGTACTTC.

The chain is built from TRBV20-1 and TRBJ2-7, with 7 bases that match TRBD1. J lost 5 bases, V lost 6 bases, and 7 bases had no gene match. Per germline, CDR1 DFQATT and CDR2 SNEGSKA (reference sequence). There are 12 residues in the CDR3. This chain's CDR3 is CSAKPTGNEQYF. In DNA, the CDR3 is TGCAGTGCAAAACCGACAGGGAACGAGCAGTACTTC.

CDR3 sequence: CASSQLGYGYTF. The CDR3 region has the DNA TGTGCCAGCAGCCAGTTAGGCTATGGCTACACCTTC. V usage is TRBV11-1 and J usage is TRBJ1-2, with no clear D. V dropped 5 bases and J dropped 4 bases, with 8 bases sitting between them. The CDR3 extends over 12 amino acids. Germline loops: CDR1 SGHAT, CDR2 FQDESV (reference sequence).